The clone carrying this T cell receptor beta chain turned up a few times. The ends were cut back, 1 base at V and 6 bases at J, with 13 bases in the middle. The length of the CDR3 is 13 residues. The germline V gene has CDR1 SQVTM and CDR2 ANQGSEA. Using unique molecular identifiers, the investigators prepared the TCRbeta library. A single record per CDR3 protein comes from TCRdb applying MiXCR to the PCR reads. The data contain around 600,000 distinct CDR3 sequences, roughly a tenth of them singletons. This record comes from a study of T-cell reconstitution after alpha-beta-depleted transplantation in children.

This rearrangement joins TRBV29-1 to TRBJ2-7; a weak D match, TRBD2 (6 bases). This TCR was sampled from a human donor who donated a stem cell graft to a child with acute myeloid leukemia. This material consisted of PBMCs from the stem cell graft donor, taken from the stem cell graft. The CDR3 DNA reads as TGCAGCGTTGAAGTGGGGGGATCGGTCGAGCAGTACTTC. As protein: CSVEVGGSVEQYF.